Reported below is one T cell receptor (beta chain). Its cognate antigen is unknown. Sequencing used immunoSEQ multiplex PCR; TCRdb keeps in-frame clones, though not all of them. Among 110,000 to 150,000 clones, 80% to 95% were seen once, and the ten largest hold around 1.5%. This sample was included in a study of T cell responses to AZD1222 COVID-19 vaccine. Whole-study context: Pooling covered second doses at about 4 or about 12 weeks. Study findings and constraints: Spike-specific TCR breadth rose after two AZD1222 doses, and depth rose as well. The span of vaccine-associated CD4 TCRs extended across spike, with dominance at 160-218 and 743-854.

This CDR3 comprises 15 residues. Germline V gene data show CDR1 as SGHDT and CDR2 as YYEEEE. Trimming shortened V by 0 bases and J by 4 bases, and 13 bases separated the two germline ends. The TCR comes from an adult in good health. This sequence joins TRBV5-6 and TRBJ1-1; tentative D call: TRBD1 (5 bases). This specimen was peripheral blood, taken on day 0 of AZD1222 vaccination. The CDR3 reads CASSLDPRDGTEAFF. In DNA form, the CDR3 reads TGTGCCAGCAGCTTGGACCCCCGGGACGGCACTGAAGCTTTCTTT.